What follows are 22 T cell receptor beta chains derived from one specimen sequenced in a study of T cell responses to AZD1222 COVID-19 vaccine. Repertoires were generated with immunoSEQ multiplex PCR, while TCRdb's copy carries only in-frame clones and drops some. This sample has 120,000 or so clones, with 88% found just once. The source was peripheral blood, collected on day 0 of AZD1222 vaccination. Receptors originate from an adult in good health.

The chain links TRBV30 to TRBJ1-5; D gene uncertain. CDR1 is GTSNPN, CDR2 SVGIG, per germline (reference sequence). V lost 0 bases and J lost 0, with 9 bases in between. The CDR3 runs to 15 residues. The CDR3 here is CAWSVYGGSNQPQHF. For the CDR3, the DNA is TGTGCCTGGAGTGTATATGGAGGTAGCAATCAGCCCCAGCATTTT.

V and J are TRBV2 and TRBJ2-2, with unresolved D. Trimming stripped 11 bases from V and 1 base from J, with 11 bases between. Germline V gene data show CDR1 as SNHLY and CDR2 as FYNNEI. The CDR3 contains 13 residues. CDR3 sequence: CAFSRQNTGELFF. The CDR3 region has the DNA TGTGCCTTTTCGAGACAGAACACCGGGGAGCTGTTTTTT.

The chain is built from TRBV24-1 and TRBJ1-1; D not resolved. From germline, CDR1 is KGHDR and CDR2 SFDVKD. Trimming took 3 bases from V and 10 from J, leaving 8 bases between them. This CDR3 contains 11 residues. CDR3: CATSDRGRAFF. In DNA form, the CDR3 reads TGTGCCACCAGTGATAGAGGGCGAGCTTTCTTT.

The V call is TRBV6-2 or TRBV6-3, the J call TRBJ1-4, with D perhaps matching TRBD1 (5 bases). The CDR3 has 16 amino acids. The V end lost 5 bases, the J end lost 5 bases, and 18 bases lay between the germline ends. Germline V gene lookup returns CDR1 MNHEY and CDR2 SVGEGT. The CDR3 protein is CASSPIPGRGNEKLFF. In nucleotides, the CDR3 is TGTGCCAGCAGTCCCATACCGGGACGCGGGAATGAAAAACTGTTTTTT.

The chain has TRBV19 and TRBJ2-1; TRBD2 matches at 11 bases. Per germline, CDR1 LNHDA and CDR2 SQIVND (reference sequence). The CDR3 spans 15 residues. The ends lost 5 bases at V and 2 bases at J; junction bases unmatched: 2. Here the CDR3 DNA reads TGTGCCAGTAGTCTACTAGCGGGGGCCTACAATGAGCAGTTCTTC. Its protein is CASSLLAGAYNEQFF.

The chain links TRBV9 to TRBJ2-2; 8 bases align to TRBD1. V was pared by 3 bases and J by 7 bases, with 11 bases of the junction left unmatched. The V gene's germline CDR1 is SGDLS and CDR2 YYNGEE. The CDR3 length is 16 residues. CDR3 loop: CASSAAGTGSNGELFF. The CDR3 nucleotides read TGTGCCAGCAGCGCAGCCGGGACAGGCTCCAACGGGGAGCTGTTTTTT. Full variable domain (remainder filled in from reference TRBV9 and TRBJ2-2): DSGVTQTPKHLITATGQRVTLRCSPRSGDLSVYWYQQSLDQGLQFLIQYYNGEERAKGNILERFSAQQFPDLHSELNLSSLELGDSALYFCASSAAGTGSNGELFFGEGSRLTVL.

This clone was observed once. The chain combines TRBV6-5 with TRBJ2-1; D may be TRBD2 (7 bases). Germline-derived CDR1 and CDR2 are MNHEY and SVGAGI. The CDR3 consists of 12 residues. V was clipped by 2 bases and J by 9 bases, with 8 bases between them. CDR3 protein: CASSYRGGEQFF. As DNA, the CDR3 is TGTGCCAGCAGTTACAGGGGGGGTGAGCAGTTCTTC.

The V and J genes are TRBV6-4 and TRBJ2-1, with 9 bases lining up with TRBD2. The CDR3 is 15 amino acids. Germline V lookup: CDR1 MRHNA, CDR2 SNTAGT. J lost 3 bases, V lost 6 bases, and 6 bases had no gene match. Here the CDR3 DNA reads TGTGCCAGCAGCCCCGGGACTAGCAGCTACAATGAGCAGTTCTTC. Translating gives CASSPGTSSYNEQFF.

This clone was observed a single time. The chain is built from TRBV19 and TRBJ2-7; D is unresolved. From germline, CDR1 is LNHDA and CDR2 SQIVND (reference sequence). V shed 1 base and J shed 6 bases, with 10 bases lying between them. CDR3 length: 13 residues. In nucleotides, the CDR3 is TGTGCCAGTAGTATAGGTGCTTTTAGCGAGCAGTACTTC. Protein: CASSIGAFSEQYF. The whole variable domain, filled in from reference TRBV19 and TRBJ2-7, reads DGGITQSPKYLFRKEGQNVTLSCEQNLNHDAMYWYRQDPGQGLRLIYYSQIVNDFQKGDIAEGYSVSREKKESFPLTVTSAQKNPTAFYLCASSIGAFSEQYFGPGTRLTVT.

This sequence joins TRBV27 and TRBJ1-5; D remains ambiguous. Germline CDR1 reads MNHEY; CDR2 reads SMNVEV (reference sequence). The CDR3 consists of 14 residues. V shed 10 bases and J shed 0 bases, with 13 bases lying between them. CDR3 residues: CAIFWSYSNQPQHF. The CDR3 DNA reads TGTGCCATATTCTGGAGTTATAGCAATCAGCCCCAGCATTTT.

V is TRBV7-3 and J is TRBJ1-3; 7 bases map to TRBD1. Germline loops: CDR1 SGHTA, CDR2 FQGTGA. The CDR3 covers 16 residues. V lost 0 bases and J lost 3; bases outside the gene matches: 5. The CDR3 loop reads CASSLTPTGIGNTIYF. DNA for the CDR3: TGTGCCAGCAGCTTAACTCCGACAGGGATTGGAAACACCATATATTTT.

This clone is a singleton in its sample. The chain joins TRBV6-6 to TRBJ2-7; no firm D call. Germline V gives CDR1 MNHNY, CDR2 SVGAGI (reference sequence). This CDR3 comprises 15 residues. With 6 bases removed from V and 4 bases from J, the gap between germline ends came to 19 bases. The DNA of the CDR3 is TGTGCCAGCAGCTACGACCATCCTAGTAGGTACGAGCAGTACTTC. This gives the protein CASSYDHPSRYEQYF.

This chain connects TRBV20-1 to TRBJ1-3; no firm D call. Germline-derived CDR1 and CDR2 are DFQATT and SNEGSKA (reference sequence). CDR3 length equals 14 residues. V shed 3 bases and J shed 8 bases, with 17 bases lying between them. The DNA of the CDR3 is TGCAGTGCTAGTTTGGGGAACGTCCCGGACACCATATATTTT. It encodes CSASLGNVPDTIYF.

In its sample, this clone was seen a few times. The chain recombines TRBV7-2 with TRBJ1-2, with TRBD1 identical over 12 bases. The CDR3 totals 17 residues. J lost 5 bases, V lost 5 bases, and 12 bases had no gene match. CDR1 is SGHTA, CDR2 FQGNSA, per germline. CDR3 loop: CASSPGTGGRALYGYTF. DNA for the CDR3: TGTGCCAGCAGCCCGGGGACAGGGGGCCGCGCCTTATATGGCTACACCTTC.

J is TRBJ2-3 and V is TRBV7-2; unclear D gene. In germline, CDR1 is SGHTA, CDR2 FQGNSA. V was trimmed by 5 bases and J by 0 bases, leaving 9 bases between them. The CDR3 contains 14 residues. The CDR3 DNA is TGTGCCAGCAGCACTTACACCAGCACAGATACGCAGTATTTT. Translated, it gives CASSTYTSTDTQYF.

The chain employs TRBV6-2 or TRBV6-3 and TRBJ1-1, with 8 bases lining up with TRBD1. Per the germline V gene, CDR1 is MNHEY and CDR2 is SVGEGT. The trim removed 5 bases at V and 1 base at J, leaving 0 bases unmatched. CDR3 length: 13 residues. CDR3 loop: CASSDRGNTEAFF. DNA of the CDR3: TGTGCCAGCAGTGACAGGGGGAACACTGAAGCTTTCTTT.

The CDR3 reads CASILSGGQVYGYTF. The CDR3 DNA is TGTGCCAGCATCCTATCTGGGGGACAGGTCTATGGCTACACCTTC. This chain connects TRBV6-5 to TRBJ1-2; TRBD1 aligns across 8 bases. With 7 bases clipped from V and 4 bases from J, the junction kept 11 bases outside the gene matches. The CDR3 length is 15 residues. Germline V gene sequence: CDR1 MNHEY, CDR2 SVGAGI.

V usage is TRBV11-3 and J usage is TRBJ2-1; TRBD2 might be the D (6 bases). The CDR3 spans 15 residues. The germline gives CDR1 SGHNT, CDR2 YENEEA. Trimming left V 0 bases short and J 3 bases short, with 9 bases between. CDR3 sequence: CASSLDGGDYNEQFF. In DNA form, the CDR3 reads TGTGCCAGCAGCTTAGACGGGGGTGACTACAATGAGCAGTTCTTC.

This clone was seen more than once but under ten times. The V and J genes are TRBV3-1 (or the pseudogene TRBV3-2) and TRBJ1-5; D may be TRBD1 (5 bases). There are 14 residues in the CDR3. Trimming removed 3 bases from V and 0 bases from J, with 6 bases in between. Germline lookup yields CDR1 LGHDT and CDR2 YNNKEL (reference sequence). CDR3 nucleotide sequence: TGTGCCAGCAGCCAGGGGGATAGCAATCAGCCCCAGCATTTT. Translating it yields CASSQGDSNQPQHF.

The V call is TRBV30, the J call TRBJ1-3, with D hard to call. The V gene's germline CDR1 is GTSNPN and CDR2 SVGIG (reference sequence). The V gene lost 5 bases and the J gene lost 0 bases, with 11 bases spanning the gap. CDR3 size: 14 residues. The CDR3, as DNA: TGTGCCTGGCTCCGGTCGCGCTCTGGAAACACCATATATTTT. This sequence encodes CAWLRSRSGNTIYF.

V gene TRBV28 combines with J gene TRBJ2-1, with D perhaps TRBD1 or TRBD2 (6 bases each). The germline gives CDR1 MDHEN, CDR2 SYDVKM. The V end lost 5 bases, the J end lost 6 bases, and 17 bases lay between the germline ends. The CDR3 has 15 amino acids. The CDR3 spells CASSRGGLVVNEQFF. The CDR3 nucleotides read TGTGCCAGCAGTCGTGGGGGGCTTGTCGTCAATGAGCAGTTCTTC.

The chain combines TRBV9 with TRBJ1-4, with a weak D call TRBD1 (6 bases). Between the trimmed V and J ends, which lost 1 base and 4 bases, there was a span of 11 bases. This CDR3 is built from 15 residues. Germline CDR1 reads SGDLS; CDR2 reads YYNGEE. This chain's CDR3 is CASSVRGGFNEKLFF. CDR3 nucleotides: TGTGCCAGCAGCGTAAGAGGGGGTTTTAATGAAAAACTGTTTTTT. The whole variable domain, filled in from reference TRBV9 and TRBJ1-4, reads DSGVTQTPKHLITATGQRVTLRCSPRSGDLSVYWYQQSLDQGLQFLIQYYNGEERAKGNILERFSAQQFPDLHSELNLSSLELGDSALYFCASSVRGGFNEKLFFGSGTQLSVL.